The subject of this entry is one T cell receptor beta chain. Its antigen remains unidentified. Germline is not matched at one junction end, which may reflect a read error. This sample is part of a study of CD8+CD57+ T cells in acquired aplastic anemia. Study information: The sorted CD4+ and CD8+ cells yielded an average roughly 3 ug of DNA.

Germline V gene data show CDR1 as SGHNT and CDR2 as YYREEE (reference sequence). The CDR3 is made up of 16 amino acids. Patients selected for sequencing had displayed CD8+CD57+ cell expansion by flow cytometry. Profiling of TCR beta VDJ combinations and CDR3 sequences used genomic DNA as template. TCRdb re-derived calls from the reads in MiXCR, one entry per CDR3 protein. The repertoire has approximately 150,000 distinct CDR3 sequences, 40% to 50% of them found once; the top ten carry under 1.2%. Findings and caveats of the study: Overlapping CD8+ CDR3 repertoires of patients and controls contained approximately 28 shared sequences. Researchers reported that CD8+ Simpson's diversity was not significantly different in patients versus controls.

The source material was sorted CD4+, CD8+, or CD8+CD57+ T cells (not recorded which) from PBMCs. V and J are TRBV5-4 and TRBJ2-5; 8 positions agree with TRBD1. This clonotype was sampled from a human donor with aplastic anemia. The CDR3 coding sequence is TGTGCCAGCAGCTTGAGTCCCGGGACAGGCCAAAAGACCCAGTACTTC. As protein: CASSLSPGTGQKTQYF.